One sample yielded the 10 T cell receptor beta chains listed below, sequenced in a study of cytomegalovirus exposure and HLA in healthy donors. This PCR relied on a set of 60 Vbeta primers and 13 Jbeta primers. Using immunoSEQ multiplex PCR, the repertoire was profiled, and TCRdb retains in-frame clones only, with some absent. The sample yields about 190,000 clones, under 85% seen once. Input material: PBMCs. Every receptor here comes from a man aged 45-65 years in good health and CMV-seronegative.

This clone was seen only once. V usage is TRBV5-1 and J usage is TRBJ1-4, with 7 bases fitting TRBD1. The CDR3 spans 15 residues. The V and J ends lost 4 bases and 8 bases, in that order; junction bases with no gene match: 11. Germline loops: CDR1 SGHRS, CDR2 YFSETQ. CDR3: CASSSGQAQREKLFF. The CDR3 DNA reads as TGCGCCAGCAGCAGTGGACAGGCGCAGAGGGAAAAACTGTTTTTT.

The sample holds one count of this clone. The V and J genes are TRBV19 and TRBJ2-2, with 12 bases aligning to TRBD2. The CDR3 spans 17 residues. Trimming at V came to 4 bases and at J to 1 base, leaving 4 bases not matched to a gene. CDR1 is LNHDA, CDR2 SQIVND, per germline (reference sequence). Here the CDR3 DNA reads TGTGCCAGTAGTACCCGGGGACTAGCGGGGAACACCGGGGAGCTGTTTTTT. Translating gives CASSTRGLAGNTGELFF.

The V gene is TRBV28, the J gene TRBJ2-1; no definite D call. CDR1 is MDHEN, CDR2 SYDVKM, per germline. The CDR3 covers 14 residues. The germline V and J ends were trimmed by 1 base and 7 bases, with 11 bases remaining between them. CDR3 in DNA: TGTGCCAGCAGTTTATCTAGATTTGGGAATGAGCAGTTCTTC. This sequence encodes CASSLSRFGNEQFF.

V and J are TRBV2 and TRBJ2-5, with TRBD2 matching over 7 bases. Germline V gene lookup returns CDR1 SNHLY and CDR2 FYNNEI. The junction had 10 bases not matched to a gene; V was cut back by 11 bases and J by 1 base. The CDR3 runs to 14 residues. This CDR3 is CASRRGDIQETQYF. The CDR3 coding sequence is TGTGCCTCCCGTCGGGGGGATATCCAAGAGACCCAGTACTTC.

V usage is TRBV7-8 and J usage is TRBJ2-6; the D is unclear. The V and J ends lost 2 bases and 0 bases respectively, with 5 bases between them. The length of the CDR3 is 15 residues. Germline V gives CDR1 SGHVS, CDR2 FQNEAQ. CDR3 sequence (DNA): TGTGCCAGCAGCTTAAGAGGCTCTGGGGCCAACGTCCTGACTTTC. Translating gives CASSLRGSGANVLTF.

The rearrangement uses TRBV19 and TRBJ1-1, with a possible D match to TRBD1 (6 bases). Germline-derived CDR1 and CDR2 are LNHDA and SQIVND (reference sequence). V was cut by 6 bases and J by 5 bases, with 16 bases left in between. The CDR3 runs 14 residues. The CDR3 reads CASSPDRRWTEAFF. CDR3 in DNA: TGTGCCAGTAGCCCTGACAGGAGGTGGACTGAAGCTTTCTTT.

The chain links TRBV6-1 to TRBJ1-5; D ambiguous. V gave up 10 bases and J gave up 0 bases, with 7 bases separating them. The CDR3 consists of 12 residues. Germline assignment: CDR1 MNHNS and CDR2 SASEGT. DNA for the CDR3: TGTGCCACCTTATATAGCAATCAGCCCCAGCATTTT. Its translation is CATLYSNQPQHF.

About this clone itself: At one of its ends the junction is not consistent with the germline gene, which may arise from a read error. This chain links TRBV6-5 with TRBJ1-1, with 10 bases fitting TRBD1. Germline CDR1 and CDR2: MNHEY and SVGAGI. This CDR3 has 16 amino acids. CDR3 bases: TGTGCCAGCAGTTACTCGACAGGGGGCATTTACACGGAAGCTTTCTTT. It encodes CASSYSTGGIYTEAFF.

V and J are TRBV9 and TRBJ1-2; weak D call: TRBD1 (6 bases). There are 15 residues in the CDR3. Germline V gene lookup returns CDR1 SGDLS and CDR2 YYNGEE. The V gene lost 3 bases and the J gene lost 0 bases, with 12 bases spanning the gap. The CDR3, as DNA: TGTGCCAGCAGCGCCAGACAGGCTTCTAACTATGGCTACACCTTC. Protein: CASSARQASNYGYTF.

This sequence joins TRBV5-1 and TRBJ2-3; D not resolved. CDR1 is SGHRS and CDR2 is YFSETQ in the germline V gene. V lost 0 bases and J lost 8, with 16 bases in between. There are 15 residues in the CDR3. The CDR3 DNA follows: TGCGCCAGCAGCTTGGACGGTTCCGTAGTACTTACGCAGTATTTT. The encoded protein is CASSLDGSVVLTQYF. The whole variable domain, remainder taken from reference TRBV5-1 and TRBJ2-3, is KAGVTQTPRYLIKTRGQQVTLSCSPISGHRSVSWYQQTPGQGLQFLFEYFSETQRNKGNFPGRFSGRQFSNSRSEMNVSTLELGDSALYLCASSLDGSVVLTQYFGPGTRLTVL.